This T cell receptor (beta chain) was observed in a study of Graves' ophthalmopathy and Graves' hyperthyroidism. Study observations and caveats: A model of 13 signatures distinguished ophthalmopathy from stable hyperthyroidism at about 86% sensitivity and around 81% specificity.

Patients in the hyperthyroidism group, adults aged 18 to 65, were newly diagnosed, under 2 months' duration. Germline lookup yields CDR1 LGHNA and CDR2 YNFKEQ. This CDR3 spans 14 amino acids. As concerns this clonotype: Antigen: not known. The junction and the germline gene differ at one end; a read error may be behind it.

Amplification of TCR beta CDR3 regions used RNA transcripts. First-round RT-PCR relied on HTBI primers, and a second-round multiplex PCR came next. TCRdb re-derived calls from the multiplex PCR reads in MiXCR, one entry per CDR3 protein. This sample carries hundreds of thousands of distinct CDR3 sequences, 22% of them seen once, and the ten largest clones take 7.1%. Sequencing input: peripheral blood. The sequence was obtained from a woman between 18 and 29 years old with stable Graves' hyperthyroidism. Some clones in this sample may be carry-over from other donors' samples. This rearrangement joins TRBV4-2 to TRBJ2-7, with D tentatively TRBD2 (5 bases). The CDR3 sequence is CASSAPGLDYEHYF. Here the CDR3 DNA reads TGTGCCAGCAGCGCCCCGGGTCTCGACTACGAGCACTACTTC.